A single sample is the source of the 6 T cell receptor beta chains below, sequenced in a study of T cells after yellow fever vaccination. TCRdb analysed the 5' RACE reads with MiXCR anew, one entry per CDR3 protein. The data hold approximately 330,000 distinct CDR3 sequences, with around an eighth observed a single time. The sequencing used CD4+ T cells sorted from PBMCs, collected 15 days after the yellow fever booster vaccination. The receptors stem from a man aged 18 to 30 who received the YFV17D yellow fever vaccine.

The chain links TRBV10-3 to TRBJ1-2; 9 bases align to TRBD1. Germline V CDR1 and CDR2: ENHRY, SYGVKD. The CDR3 contains 15 residues. The V and J ends lost 6 bases and 6 bases, in that order; junction bases with no gene match: 11. The CDR3 sequence is CAISEGDRGGDGYTF. The CDR3 DNA sequence: TGTGCCATCAGCGAGGGAGACAGGGGGGGAGATGGCTACACCTTC.

The chain uses TRBV2 and TRBJ1-1; D is uncertain. The CDR3 length is 14 residues. Trimming removed 7 bases from V and 3 bases from J, with 15 bases in between. Germline lookup yields CDR1 SNHLY and CDR2 FYNNEI. CDR3 coding DNA: TGTGCCAGCAAGGCAGGACCCAAGGACACTGAAGCTTTCTTT. Translating gives CASKAGPKDTEAFF.

This clonotype was seen ten or more times. This chain connects TRBV4-1 to TRBJ1-4; D may be TRBD1 (6 bases). This CDR3 region has 15 residues. V lost 1 base and J 10 bases, leaving 16 bases between the germline ends. Germline V gives CDR1 MGHRA, CDR2 YSYEKL. This CDR3 reads CASSQGAGVTGKLFF. In nucleotides, the CDR3 is TGCGCCAGCAGCCAAGGTGCAGGGGTTACGGGAAAACTGTTTTTT.

The rearrangement uses TRBV6-6 and TRBJ1-3, with TRBD1 matching 7 bases. This CDR3 has 13 amino acids. With V trimmed by 6 bases and J by 10 bases, 9 bases remained unmatched. Germline V CDR1 and CDR2: MNHNY, SVGAGI (reference sequence). CDR3 bases: TGTGCCAGCAGGAACCCCGAGGACAGGACCATATATTTT. It codes for CASRNPEDRTIYF.

This clonotype was counted between two and nine times. The chain has TRBV29-1 and TRBJ1-1; D unclear. Germline V lookup: CDR1 SQVTM, CDR2 ANQGSEA. The V end lost 5 bases, the J end lost 6 bases, and 13 bases lay between the germline ends. The CDR3 has 12 residues. CDR3 coding DNA: TGCAGCGTTCAGAGGGTCGGGGCTGAAGCTTTCTTT. This encodes CSVQRVGAEAFF.

This clonotype has a handful of counts. The V gene is TRBV4-1, the J gene TRBJ2-3; TRBD2 matches at 13 bases. Germline V gene sequence: CDR1 MGHRA, CDR2 YSYEKL. J was trimmed by 4 bases and V by 4 bases; bases with no gene match: 14. The CDR3 spans 19 residues. The CDR3 protein is CASSLQTSGGSHTSDTQYF. DNA for the CDR3: TGCGCCAGCAGCCTCCAGACTAGCGGGGGGTCACACACCTCAGATACGCAGTATTTT.